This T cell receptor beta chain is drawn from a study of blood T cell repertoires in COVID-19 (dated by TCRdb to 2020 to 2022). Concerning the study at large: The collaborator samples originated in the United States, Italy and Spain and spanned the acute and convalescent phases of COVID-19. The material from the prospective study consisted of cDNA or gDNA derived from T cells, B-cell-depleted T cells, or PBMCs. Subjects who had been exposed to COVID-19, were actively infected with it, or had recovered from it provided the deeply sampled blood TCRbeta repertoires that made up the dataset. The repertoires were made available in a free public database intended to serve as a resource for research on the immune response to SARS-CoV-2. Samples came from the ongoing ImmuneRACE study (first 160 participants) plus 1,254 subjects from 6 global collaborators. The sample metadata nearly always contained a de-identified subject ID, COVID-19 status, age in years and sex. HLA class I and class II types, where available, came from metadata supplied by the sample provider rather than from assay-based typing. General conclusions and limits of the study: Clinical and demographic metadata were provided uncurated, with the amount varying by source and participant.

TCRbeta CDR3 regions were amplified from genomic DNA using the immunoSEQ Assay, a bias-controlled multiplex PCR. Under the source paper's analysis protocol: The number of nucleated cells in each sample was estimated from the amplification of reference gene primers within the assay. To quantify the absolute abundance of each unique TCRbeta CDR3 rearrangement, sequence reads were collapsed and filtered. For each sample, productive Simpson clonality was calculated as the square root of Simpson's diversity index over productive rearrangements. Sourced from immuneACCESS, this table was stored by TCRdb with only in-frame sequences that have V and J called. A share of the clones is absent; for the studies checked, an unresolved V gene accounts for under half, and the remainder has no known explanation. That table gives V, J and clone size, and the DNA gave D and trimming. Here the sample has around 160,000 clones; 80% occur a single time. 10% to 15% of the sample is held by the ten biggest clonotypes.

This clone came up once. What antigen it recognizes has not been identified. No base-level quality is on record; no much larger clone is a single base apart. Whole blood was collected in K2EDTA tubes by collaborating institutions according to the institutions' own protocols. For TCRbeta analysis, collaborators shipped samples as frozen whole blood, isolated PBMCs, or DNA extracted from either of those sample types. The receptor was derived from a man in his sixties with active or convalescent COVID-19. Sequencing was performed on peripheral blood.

The CDR3 loop reads CASSLDRGRAGYTF. The DNA sequence follows: TGTGCCAGCAGCTTGGACAGGGGGCGAGCTGGCTACACCTTC. The rearrangement combines TRBV7-2 with TRBJ1-2; 11 bases in between match TRBD1. Its CDR3 holds 14 amino acids, cysteine through phenylalanine. Only the CDR3 region is kept as DNA, spanning 42 bases read in frame from base 1. Compared with germline, V lacks 3 bases and J lacks 7 bases; bases without a gene match: 4. The CDR1 and CDR2 encoded by the germline V gene are SGHTA and FQGNSA. With all but the CDR3 taken from the reference TRBV7-2 and TRBJ1-2 genes, the full variable domain is: GAGVSQSPSNKVTEKGKDVELRCDPISGHTALYWYRQSLGQGLEFLIYFQGNSAPDKSGLPSDRFSAERTGGSVSTLTIQRTQQEDSAVYLCASSLDRGRAGYTFGSGTRLTVV.